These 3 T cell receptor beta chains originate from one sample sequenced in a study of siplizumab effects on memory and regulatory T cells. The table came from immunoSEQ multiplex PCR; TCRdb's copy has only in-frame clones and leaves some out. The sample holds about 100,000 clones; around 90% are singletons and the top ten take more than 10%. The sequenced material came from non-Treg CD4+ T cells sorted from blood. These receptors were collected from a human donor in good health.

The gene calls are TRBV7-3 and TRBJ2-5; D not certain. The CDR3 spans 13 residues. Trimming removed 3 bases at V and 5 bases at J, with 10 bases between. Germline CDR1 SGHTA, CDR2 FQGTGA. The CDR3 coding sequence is TGTGCCAGCAGCTTTTCGAAAGGCGAGACCCAGTACTTC. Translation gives CASSFSKGETQYF. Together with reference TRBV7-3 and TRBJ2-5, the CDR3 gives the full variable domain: GAGVSQTPSNKVTEKGKYVELRCDPISGHTALYWYRQSLGQGPEFLIYFQGTGAADDSGLPNDRFFAVRPEGSVSTLKIQRTERGDSAVYLCASSFSKGETQYFGPGTRLLVL.

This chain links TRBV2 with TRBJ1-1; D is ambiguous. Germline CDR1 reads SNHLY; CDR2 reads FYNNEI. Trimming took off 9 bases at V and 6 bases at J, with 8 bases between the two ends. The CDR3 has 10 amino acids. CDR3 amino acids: CARRVAEAFF. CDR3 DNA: TGTGCCAGGCGGGTTGCTGAAGCTTTCTTT.

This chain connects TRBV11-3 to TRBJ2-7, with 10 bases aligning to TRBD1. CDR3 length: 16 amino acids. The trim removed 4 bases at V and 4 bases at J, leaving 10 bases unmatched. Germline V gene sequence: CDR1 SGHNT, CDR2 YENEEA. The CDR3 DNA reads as TGTGCCAGCAGCTGGGGACAGGGGAGGGGAAGTTACGAGCAGTACTTC. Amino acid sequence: CASSWGQGRGSYEQYF.